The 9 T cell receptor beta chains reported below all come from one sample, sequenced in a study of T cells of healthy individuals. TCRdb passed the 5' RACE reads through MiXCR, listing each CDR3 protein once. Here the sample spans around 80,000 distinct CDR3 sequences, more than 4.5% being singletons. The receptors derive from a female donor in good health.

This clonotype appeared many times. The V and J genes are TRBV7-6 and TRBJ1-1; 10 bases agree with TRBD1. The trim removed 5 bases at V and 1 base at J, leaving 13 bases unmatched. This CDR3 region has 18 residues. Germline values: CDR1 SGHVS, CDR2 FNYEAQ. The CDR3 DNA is TGTGCCAGCAGCCAACAAGTCGAGAGGGACAGGGGGAACACTGAAGCTTTCTTT. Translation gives CASSQQVERDRGNTEAFF.

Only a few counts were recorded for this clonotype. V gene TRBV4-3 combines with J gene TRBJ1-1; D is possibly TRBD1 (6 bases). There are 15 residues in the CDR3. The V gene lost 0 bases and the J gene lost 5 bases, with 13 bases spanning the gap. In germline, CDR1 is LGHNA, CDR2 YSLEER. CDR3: CASSQDGVRGTEAFF. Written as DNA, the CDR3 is TGCGCCAGCAGCCAAGATGGGGTAAGGGGGACTGAAGCTTTCTTT.

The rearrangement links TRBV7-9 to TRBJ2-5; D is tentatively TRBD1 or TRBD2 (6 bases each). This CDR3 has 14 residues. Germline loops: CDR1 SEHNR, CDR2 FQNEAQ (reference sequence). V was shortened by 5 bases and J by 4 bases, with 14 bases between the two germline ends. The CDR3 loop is CASSLGGGRETQYF. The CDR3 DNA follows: TGTGCCAGCAGCCTGGGTGGGGGGCGAGAGACCCAGTACTTC.

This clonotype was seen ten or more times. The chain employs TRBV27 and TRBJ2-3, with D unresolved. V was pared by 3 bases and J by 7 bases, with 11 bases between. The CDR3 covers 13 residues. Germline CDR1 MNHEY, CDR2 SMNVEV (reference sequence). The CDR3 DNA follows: TGTGCCAGCAGTTTCCTTTTAGAGAATACGCAGTATTTT. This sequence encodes CASSFLLENTQYF.

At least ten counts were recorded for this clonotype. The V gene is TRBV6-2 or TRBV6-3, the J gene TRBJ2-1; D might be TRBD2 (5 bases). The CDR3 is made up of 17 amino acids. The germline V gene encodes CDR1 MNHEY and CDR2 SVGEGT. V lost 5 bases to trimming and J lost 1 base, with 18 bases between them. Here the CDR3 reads CASSPTHLARSYNEQFF. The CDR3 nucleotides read TGTGCCAGCAGTCCTACCCATCTAGCCAGATCCTACAATGAGCAGTTCTTC.

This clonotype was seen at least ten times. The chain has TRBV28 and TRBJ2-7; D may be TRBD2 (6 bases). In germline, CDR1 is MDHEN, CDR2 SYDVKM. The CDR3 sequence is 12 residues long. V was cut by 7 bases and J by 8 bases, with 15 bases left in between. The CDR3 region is CASTLGREKQYF. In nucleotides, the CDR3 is TGTGCCAGCACCCTAGGCCGGGAGAAGCAGTACTTC.

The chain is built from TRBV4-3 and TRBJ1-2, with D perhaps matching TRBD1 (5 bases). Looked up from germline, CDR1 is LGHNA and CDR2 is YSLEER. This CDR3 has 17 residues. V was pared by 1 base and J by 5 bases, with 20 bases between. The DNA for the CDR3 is TGCGCCAGCAGCCAAGCCTTACGAGCCGGGACTCCATATGGCTACACCTTC. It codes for CASSQALRAGTPYGYTF.

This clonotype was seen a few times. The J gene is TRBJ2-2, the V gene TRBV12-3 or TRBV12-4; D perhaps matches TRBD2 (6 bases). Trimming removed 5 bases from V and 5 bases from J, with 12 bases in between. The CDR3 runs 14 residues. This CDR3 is CASSPGRRTGELFF. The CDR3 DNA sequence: TGTGCCAGCAGTCCCGGGAGACGAACCGGGGAGCTGTTTTTT.

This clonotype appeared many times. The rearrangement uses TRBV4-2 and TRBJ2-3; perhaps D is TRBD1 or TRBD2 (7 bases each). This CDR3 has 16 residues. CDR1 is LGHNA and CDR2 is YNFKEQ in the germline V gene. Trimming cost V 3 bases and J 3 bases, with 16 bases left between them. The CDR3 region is CASSQGSGGGTDTQYF. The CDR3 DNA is TGTGCCAGCAGCCAGGGGTCAGGGGGAGGGACAGATACGCAGTATTTT.